The TCR beta chain under discussion was sequenced for a study of T cell clonality in common variable immunodeficiency (dated by TCRdb to the mid-2010s). Diagnosis of CVID followed standard criteria, namely serum IgG, IgA and/or IgM below the normal range together with specific antibody deficiency. There were 44 subjects in the CVID group (roughly 15 female and some 29 male), ranging in age from about 9 to 65 years, with a mean age of roughly 40. Predominantly Caucasian heritage was noted among both the CVID patients and the healthy controls. Replacement immunoglobulin therapy had been administered to all CVID subjects for at least one year at the time of study participation. When blood was collected, none of the CVID subjects were ill or on immunomodulatory or immunosuppressive medication. From each donor, roughly 4.5 to 8 ml of heparinized peripheral whole blood was collected. TCRbeta CDR3 repertoires were sequenced from genomic DNA of adults with common variable immune deficiency (CVID) and healthy adult controls. To isolate peripheral blood mononuclear cells, diluted blood was subjected to density centrifugation over Hypaque 1077 or Ficoll-Paque. Unsorted mononuclear cells served as the source of genomic DNA, which was extracted either by Qiagen column purification or by a centrifugation-based method.

A few counts support this clone. Which antigen it targets is not known. The sequence runs out 3 residues before the end of the CDR3; the remainder is reconstructed from the germline J gene. For CDR1 and CDR2, the germline V gene (reference sequence) lists SEHNR and FQNEAQ. V ends up 3 bases short and J 2 bases short, with an unmatched junction base count of 1. Inclusive of the bounding cysteine and phenylalanine, the CDR3 is 14 residues long. Shown are 33 bases from within the CDR3, in frame from base 1. General conclusions and limits of the study: Despite equal DNA input, controls averaged approximately 74,000 unique sequences per sample versus about 31,547 in CVID samples. Fewer deletions and N-nucleotide insertions were reportedly observed in CVID TCRbeta sequences, and highly modified clones with 13 or more V deletions were reportedly absent from CVID TCRbeta sequences. Compared with healthy controls, CVID subjects showed increased TCRbeta clonality (t-test p = 0.018), a feature most characteristic of about a third of subjects. Correlations between repertoire features and clinical complications were limited by patient heterogeneity within the CVID cohort. According to the authors, finding the cause of the higher clonality in CVID would require sequencing the repertoires of T cell subpopulations. Healthy controls shared more TCRbeta clones with each other than CVID subjects shared among themselves (p < 0.0001).

Equivalent amounts of genomic DNA from CVID and control samples were used as sequencing input. For every sample, a 60 bp segment covering the rearranged TCRbeta CDR3 region was amplified and then sequenced. The immunoSEQ assay, a bias-corrected multiplex PCR combined with high-throughput sequencing, was used for TCRbeta amplification. The paper's processing steps were these. Every unique nucleotide sequence was considered a clone and was annotated with V, D and J genes, copy number and frequency. Sequences were labeled productive if in frame, and non-productive if out of frame or containing stop codons. As previously described, clonality was computed from Shannon's entropy. The predicted amino acid sequences of productive clones were used to derive the mean CDR3 Kyte-Doolittle hydropathy. Hierarchical clustering of scaled V gene usage was performed with the R hclust function using Manhattan distance and complete linkage. Sharing of clones by CDR3 amino acid sequence was evaluated through resampling of 12 repertoires per group over 100 rounds. The repertoires were searched for approximately 70 published EBV-specific TCRbeta sequences and 245 published CMV-specific TCRbeta sequences. Analysis left out a couple of CVID samples that produced under 10,000 sequences, so 40 to 45 CVID repertoires remained. As stored in TCRdb, this immuneACCESS dataset retains in-frame rearrangements with V and J assigned. A fraction of the clones does not appear; measured against another copy, unresolved V genes explain less than half of the discrepancy, and the remainder lacks a known reason. The V and J calls and clone size come from that table; D and trimming were worked out from the DNA. Here the sample lists 15,000 to 25,000 clones, none seen once only. More than 20% of the sample is held by the ten biggest clonotypes.

The receptor was isolated from a human donor with common variable immunodeficiency. This chain is built from TRBV7-9 and TRBJ2-5; 9 central nucleotides agree with TRBD2. Specimen: peripheral blood mononuclear cells. The CDR3 in this case is CASSFLAGQETQYF. Partial CDR3 DNA: TGTGCCAGCAGCTTTCTAGCGGGGCAAGAGACC.